The clone carrying this T cell receptor beta chain showed up just a few times. Individual cDNA molecules received unique molecular identifiers during library preparation. From the 5' RACE reads, TCRdb called clonotypes with MiXCR, one entry per CDR3 protein. The repertoire consists of tens of thousands of distinct CDR3 sequences, with approximately 6% occurring once and the leading ten covering 7.8%. The CDR3 consists of 15 residues. Trimming took off 3 bases at V and 1 base at J, with 13 bases between the two ends. Germline lookup yields CDR1 LNHNV and CDR2 YYDKDF (reference sequence). This record belongs to a study of early T cells in non-severe SARS-CoV-2 infection.

V usage is TRBV15 and J usage is TRBJ2-7; D is unclear. The source of this sequence is an adult who was a healthcare worker with PCR-confirmed SARS-CoV-2 infection or an uninfected control (not recorded which). The sequenced material came from whole blood. CDR3 coding DNA: TGTGCCACCAGCAGCACTTTTGGACCGTCCTACGAGCAGTACTTC. The encoded protein is CATSSTFGPSYEQYF.